This TCR beta chain was observed in a study of T cells in Graves' hyperthyroidism and ophthalmopathy. The study's findings and limits: Most thyroid clonotypes expanded above 0.001 appeared in blood too.

Turning to this clonotype: Its antigen remains unidentified.

Amplified TCR beta CDR3 regions derived from RNA transcripts. HTBI primers were used for first-round RT-PCR of the TCR CDR3. TCRdb re-derived calls from the multiplex PCR reads in MiXCR, one entry per CDR3 protein. This sample yields under 400,000 distinct CDR3 sequences, of which roughly 17% are seen a single time; around 33% belongs to the top ten. Between the trimmed V and J ends, which lost 1 base and 8 bases, there was a span of 6 bases. Per the germline V gene, CDR1 is SGHTA and CDR2 is FQGNSA. This CDR3 has 13 residues. This receptor was taken from a man aged 25-45 years with Graves' hyperthyroidism. Sequencing was done on a sample of blood. This sequence joins TRBV7-2 and TRBJ1-6; D unclear. CDR3 protein: CASSLERYSPLHF. The CDR3 DNA follows: TGTGCCAGCAGCTTAGAACGATATTCACCCCTCCACTTT.